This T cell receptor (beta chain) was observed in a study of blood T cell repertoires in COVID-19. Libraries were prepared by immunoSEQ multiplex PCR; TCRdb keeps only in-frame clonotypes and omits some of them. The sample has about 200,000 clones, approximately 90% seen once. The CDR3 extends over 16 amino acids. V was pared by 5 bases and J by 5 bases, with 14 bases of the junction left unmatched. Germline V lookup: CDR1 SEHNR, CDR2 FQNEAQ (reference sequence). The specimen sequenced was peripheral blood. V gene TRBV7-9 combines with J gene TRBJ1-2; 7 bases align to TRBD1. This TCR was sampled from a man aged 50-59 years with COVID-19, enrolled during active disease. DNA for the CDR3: TGTGCCAGCAGCCCAATTCGGACAGGCCGTAATTATGGCTACACCTTC. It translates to CASSPIRTGRNYGYTF.